This entry lists 15 T cell receptor beta chains sequenced from one sample in a study of prognosis after radiotherapy for stage I lung cancer. The authors amplified TCR beta CDR3 from genomic DNA using two-round multiplex PCR. First-round PCR amplification was performed with primers specific to each TRBV and TRBJ gene. TCRdb itself ran the multiplex PCR reads through MiXCR, one entry per CDR3 protein. The sample contains more than 15,000 distinct CDR3 sequences, less than 35% of which appear only once. The sample was PBMCs, taken before or after stereotactic body radiation therapy (not recorded which). Every receptor here comes from a donor aged 50 or older with non-small cell lung cancer.

By proportion, this clonotype is large. The V gene is TRBV20-1, the J gene TRBJ2-7; D is possibly TRBD2 (6 bases). The V and J ends lost 7 bases and 2 bases respectively, with 18 bases between them. The V gene's germline CDR1 is DFQATT and CDR2 SNEGSKA (reference sequence). This CDR3 comprises 14 residues. The DNA for the CDR3 is TGCAGTGTCCCACTGCCGGGGGAACCCTACGAGCAGTACTTC. Encoded protein: CSVPLPGEPYEQYF.

This clonotype was recorded many times. J is TRBJ1-1 and V is TRBV7-6; weak D call: TRBD1 (5 bases). V lost 1 base and J 1 base, leaving 13 bases between the germline ends. This CDR3 is 16 amino acids long. Germline V gene data show CDR1 as SGHVS and CDR2 as FNYEAQ. CDR3 nucleotide sequence: TGTGCCAGCAGCTTAGGGCAGGGCGGGTGGAACACTGAAGCTTTCTTT. It codes for CASSLGQGGWNTEAFF.

This clonotype was detected ten times or more. The chain carries TRBV7-9 and TRBJ2-7, with no clear D. Trimming removed 5 bases from V and 6 bases from J, with 8 bases in between. Germline V gene lookup returns CDR1 SEHNR and CDR2 FQNEAQ (reference sequence). The CDR3 has 11 residues. The CDR3 is CASSVGGEQYF. In DNA, the CDR3 is TGTGCCAGCAGCGTCGGTGGCGAGCAGTACTTC.

This clonotype was seen at least ten times. The chain has TRBV30 and TRBJ1-5; possible D gene TRBD1, 5 bases. This CDR3 spans 14 amino acids. Trimming shortened V by 3 bases and J by 2 bases, and 11 bases separated the two germline ends. Germline V gene sequence: CDR1 GTSNPN, CDR2 SVGIG (reference sequence). In DNA form, the CDR3 reads TGTGCCTGGAGGGACGTGGGGGGCAATCAGCCCCAGCATTTT. It codes for CAWRDVGGNQPQHF.

Points on this clonotype: This probably arose from a read error, given a far larger clone one base away. The genes are TRBV6-2 or TRBV6-3 and TRBJ1-5; D not resolved. Germline loops: CDR1 MNHEY, CDR2 SVGEGT. The CDR3 loop spans 14 amino acids. The CDR3: CAISSPGSNQPQHF. For the CDR3, the DNA is TGTGCCATCAGTTCGCCGGGTAGCAATCAGCCCCAGCATTTT.

There are many counts of this clonotype. Germline and junction disagree at one end, which may indicate a read error. This sequence joins TRBV20-1 and TRBJ2-1; D not resolved. Looked up from germline, CDR1 is DFQATT and CDR2 is SNEGSKA (reference sequence). The CDR3 has 11 residues. The CDR3 DNA reads as TGCAGTGCAGCCTCCCACAATGAGCAGTTCTTC. This translates into CSAASHNEQFF.

The rearrangement links TRBV4-1 to TRBJ2-7; D is unclear. This CDR3 is 15 amino acids long. Germline CDR1 is MGHRA and CDR2 is YSYEKL. Trimming took 0 bases from V and 2 from J, leaving 11 bases between them. The CDR3 loop is CASSQEVGSTYEQYF. CDR3 nucleotides: TGCGCCAGCAGCCAAGAAGTTGGGTCAACCTACGAGCAGTACTTC.

With regard to this clonotype: Relative to the germline gene, one junction end is altered; a read error may explain this. The chain uses TRBV20-1 and TRBJ2-3; D possibly corresponds to TRBD2 (6 bases). CDR1 is DFQATT and CDR2 is SNEGSKA in the germline V gene (reference sequence). The CDR3 runs to 16 residues. The CDR3: CSSSGDSPSNGDTQYF. The CDR3 coding sequence is TGCAGTTCTAGTGGGGACTCCCCCTCCAATGGTGATACGCAGTATTTT.

Regarding this clonotype: This may be a read error, as it is one base from a much larger clone. V and J are TRBV6-2 or TRBV6-3 and TRBJ1-5, with unresolved D. The CDR3 sequence is 18 residues long. Germline values: CDR1 MNHEY, CDR2 SVGEGT. The DNA of the CDR3 is TGTGCCAGCAGTGAAGAGTGGGGAAACCATGGCGGCAATCAGCCCCGGCATTTT. Translating gives CASSEEWGNHGGNQPRHF.

This clonotype occurred many times. One base away lies a much larger clone, so this may be a sequencing read error. The chain is built from TRBV20-1 and TRBJ2-3, with 12 bases lining up with TRBD2. CDR3 length equals 18 residues. Trimming at V came to 1 base and at J to 3 bases, leaving 11 bases not matched to a gene. Looked up from germline, CDR1 is DFQATT and CDR2 is SNEGSKA (reference sequence). The CDR3 DNA reads TGCAGTGCTAGAGTGGAGACTAGCGGGAGTAGGGGAACAGATACGCAGTATTTT. Translated: CSARVETSGSRGTDTQYF.

As for this clonotype: A far larger clone is only one base removed, so a read error is likely. The rearrangement joins TRBV6-4 to TRBJ1-2, with 9 bases matching TRBD1. Germline CDR1 MRHNA, CDR2 SNTAGT. This CDR3 is built from 15 residues. The CDR3 is CASSEAQGAGYGYNF. DNA for the CDR3: TGTGCCAGCAGTGAAGCACAGGGGGCTGGCTATGGCTACAACTTC.

This clonotype showed up many times. The chain combines TRBV3-1 with TRBJ2-7; TRBD2 agrees at 10 bases. With V trimmed by 8 bases and J by 7 bases, 14 bases remained unmatched. This CDR3 comprises 15 residues. Germline CDR1 LGHDT, CDR2 YNNKEL (reference sequence). CDR3 DNA: TGTGCCAGCTCCCAGGGGACTAGCGCCTCCCTGGAGCAGTACTTC. This sequence encodes CASSQGTSASLEQYF.

The sample holds many counts of this clonotype. This chain joins TRBV3-1 and TRBJ1-1; D unresolved. Germline V gene lookup returns CDR1 LGHDT and CDR2 YNNKEL (reference sequence). The length of the CDR3 is 12 residues. The V and J ends lost 3 bases and 1 base respectively, with 3 bases between them. CDR3 sequence reads: CASSQENTEAFF. Written as DNA, the CDR3 is TGTGCCAGCAGCCAGGAGAACACTGAAGCTTTCTTT.

The sample holds many counts of this clonotype. The chain joins TRBV29-1 to TRBJ2-2; a weak D match, TRBD2 (6 bases). This CDR3 comprises 15 residues. CDR1 SQVTM and CDR2 ANQGSEA come from the germline V gene. The V gene lost 2 bases and the J gene lost 2 bases, with 12 bases spanning the gap. In DNA, the CDR3 is TGCAGCGTTGAACTTCGCGGGATAAACACCGGGGAGCTGTTTTTT. It translates to CSVELRGINTGELFF.

This clonotype was detected ten times or more. The rearrangement joins TRBV18 to TRBJ1-2; D ambiguous. The germline V and J ends were trimmed by 1 base and 3 bases, with 6 bases remaining between them. CDR1 KGHSH and CDR2 LQKENI come from the germline V gene. This CDR3 is built from 13 residues. The CDR3 loop is CASSPRQDYGYTF. In DNA form, the CDR3 reads TGTGCCAGCTCACCACGCCAGGACTATGGCTACACCTTC.